Each of the 17 T cell receptor beta chains below was sequenced from the same sample in a study of ipilimumab plus nivolumab after autologous stem cell transplantation. The table came from immunoSEQ multiplex PCR; TCRdb's copy has only in-frame clones and leaves some out. The data hold tens of thousands of clones, with approximately 83% observed a single time. The sample was PBMCs, taken in a trial of ipilimumab plus nivolumab as post-transplant consolidation. All receptors come from a male donor with diffuse large B-cell lymphoma.

This rearrangement joins TRBV5-1 to TRBJ1-1; D remains ambiguous. This CDR3 spans 14 amino acids. Germline assignment: CDR1 SGHRS and CDR2 YFSETQ. The germline V and J ends were trimmed by 3 bases and 0 bases, with 9 bases remaining between them. CDR3 coding DNA: TGCGCCAGCAGCTGGGGAACAATGAACACTGAAGCTTTCTTT. This sequence encodes CASSWGTMNTEAFF.

The count of this clone is one. J is TRBJ1-1 and V is TRBV9, with a possible D match to TRBD1 (6 bases). The CDR3 has 15 residues. CDR1 is SGDLS and CDR2 is YYNGEE in the germline V gene. Trimming left V 4 bases short and J 4 bases short, with 17 bases between. This CDR3 reads CASSQVEGGGTEAFF. CDR3 DNA sequence: TGTGCCAGCAGCCAAGTAGAGGGGGGGGGCACTGAAGCTTTCTTT.

This chain uses TRBV5-1 with TRBJ2-5; D might be TRBD2 (7 bases). The CDR3 consists of 15 residues. Deletions cut 3 bases from V and 3 bases from J, with 15 bases between. Per the germline V gene, CDR1 is SGHRS and CDR2 is YFSETQ. The CDR3 bases are TGCGCCAGCAGCTATCGGGGGGCCAGAGAAGAGACCCAGTACTTC. Protein sequence: CASSYRGAREETQYF.

V gene TRBV4-3 combines with J gene TRBJ2-7; D possibly corresponds to TRBD1 (6 bases). The germline V gene encodes CDR1 LGHNA and CDR2 YSLEER. There are 15 residues in the CDR3. With 0 bases removed from V and 3 bases from J, the gap between germline ends came to 12 bases. The CDR3, as DNA: TGCGCCAGCAGCCAAGAATGGACAGTACTCTACGAGCAGTACTTC. Its protein is CASSQEWTVLYEQYF.

The chain uses TRBV19 and TRBJ1-5, with TRBD1 matching over 7 bases. Germline V gene sequence: CDR1 LNHDA, CDR2 SQIVND (reference sequence). CDR3 length equals 14 residues. Losses at the gene ends were 7 bases for V and 9 bases for J; bases not matched to a gene: 12. The CDR3 is CASTPAGGDRPQHF. For the CDR3, the DNA is TGTGCCAGTACTCCAGCGGGGGGGGACAGGCCCCAGCATTTT.

The chain employs TRBV10-3 and TRBJ2-2; 7 nucleotides agree with TRBD1. This CDR3 spans 16 amino acids. Germline CDR1 reads ENHRY; CDR2 reads SYGVKD. The trim removed 0 bases at V and 6 bases at J, leaving 7 bases unmatched. In nucleotides, the CDR3 is TGTGCCATCAGTGAGTCGGGACAGACCACCTCCGGGGAGCTGTTTTTT. Translating gives CAISESGQTTSGELFF.

The CDR3 loop reads CSHGGTGVNEQYF. The CDR3 coding sequence is TGCAGCCACGGGGGGACAGGGGTCAACGAGCAGTACTTC. The V gene is TRBV29-1, the J gene TRBJ2-7; TRBD1 agrees at 10 bases. Germline CDR1 is SQVTM and CDR2 is ANQGSEA. CDR3 length: 13 amino acids. Germline trimming cut 8 bases from V and 5 bases from J; bases unmatched to any gene: 9.

V and J are TRBV2 and TRBJ1-1, with D unclear. Trimming removed 7 bases at V and 2 bases at J, with 11 bases between. This CDR3 comprises 13 residues. The germline CDR1 and CDR2 sequences are SNHLY and FYNNEI. This CDR3 is CASIEQFNTEAFF. The CDR3, as DNA: TGTGCCAGCATAGAACAGTTCAACACTGAAGCTTTCTTT.

V is TRBV5-1 and J is TRBJ1-4, with a weak D call TRBD1 (5 bases). The V end was cut by 3 bases, the J end by 11 bases, with 14 bases between. Per germline, CDR1 SGHRS and CDR2 YFSETQ. The CDR3 runs 13 residues. CDR3 coding DNA: TGCGCCAGCAGCTCGGGACCAGTGGATAAACTGTTTTTT. Translation gives CASSSGPVDKLFF.

This chain joins TRBV9 and TRBJ2-1; possibly TRBD1 for D (6 bases). Looked up from germline, CDR1 is SGDLS and CDR2 is YYNGEE. Between the trimmed V and J ends, which lost 4 bases and 10 bases, there was a span of 12 bases. The CDR3 extends over 12 amino acids. The CDR3 spells CASSLGDTEQFF. CDR3 DNA sequence: TGTGCCAGCAGCCTCGGGGACACCGAGCAGTTCTTC. Using reference TRBV9 and TRBJ2-1 for the parts outside the CDR3, the full variable domain is DSGVTQTPKHLITATGQRVTLRCSPRSGDLSVYWYQQSLDQGLQFLIQYYNGEERAKGNILERFSAQQFPDLHSELNLSSLELGDSALYFCASSLGDTEQFFGPGTRLTVL.

The chain has TRBV5-1 and TRBJ1-6, with 7 bases identical to TRBD1. The CDR3 spans 15 residues. Trimming cost V 6 bases and J 7 bases; bases outside gene matches: 10. Germline lookup yields CDR1 SGHRS and CDR2 YFSETQ. CDR3 protein: CASKSTGISNSPLHF. DNA of the CDR3: TGCGCCAGCAAGTCGACAGGGATTTCAAATTCACCCCTCCACTTT.

The chain couples TRBV5-1 to TRBJ1-2, with a weak D call TRBD1 (5 bases). The germline gives CDR1 SGHRS, CDR2 YFSETQ. The CDR3 is 15 amino acids. V gave up 1 base and J gave up 3 bases, with 13 bases separating them. The CDR3 region has the DNA TGCGCCAGCAGCTTGTTTAGGGGCTCCGACTATGGCTACACCTTC. As protein: CASSLFRGSDYGYTF.

The chain couples TRBV2 to TRBJ2-5; 9 nucleotides agree with TRBD1. Germline loops: CDR1 SNHLY, CDR2 FYNNEI. This CDR3 has 16 residues. J gave up 2 bases and V 6 bases, and 10 bases lay outside the gene matches. The CDR3 region has the DNA TGTGCCAGCAGGCGACAGGGGGTGAGAATACAAGAGACCCAGTACTTC. Translation: CASRRQGVRIQETQYF.

J is TRBJ2-5 and V is TRBV6-1; 8 bases fit TRBD1. V shed 7 bases and J 4 bases; nucleotides not matched to a gene: 8. Germline V gene data show CDR1 as MNHNS and CDR2 as SASEGT. The CDR3 is made up of 14 amino acids. DNA of the CDR3: TGTGCCAGCACCCCAGGACAGGGTAGAGAGACCCAGTACTTC. Translated: CASTPGQGRETQYF.

J is TRBJ1-4 and V is TRBV7-2; TRBD1 aligns across 8 bases. CDR1 is SGHTA and CDR2 is FQGNSA in the germline V gene. After removal of 2 bases from V and 5 bases from J, the junction contained 16 bases not matched to a gene. The CDR3 totals 19 residues. In nucleotides, the CDR3 is TGTGCCAGCAGCTTAAGGACAGGACAGGGTGATTCACTCAATGAAAAACTGTTTTTT. Its protein product is CASSLRTGQGDSLNEKLFF.

The V gene is TRBV7-6, the J gene TRBJ1-6; 9 nucleotides match TRBD1. The CDR3 has 19 residues. With 5 bases clipped from V and 5 bases from J, the junction kept 16 bases outside the gene matches. Germline V gene data show CDR1 as SGHVS and CDR2 as FNYEAQ. The CDR3 loop reads CASSPRGRTGVKDNSPLHF. The CDR3 region has the DNA TGTGCCAGCAGCCCTCGCGGTCGGACAGGGGTTAAGGATAATTCACCCCTCCACTTT.

This sequence joins TRBV6-5 and TRBJ1-6; 8 bases match TRBD1. Looked up from germline, CDR1 is MNHEY and CDR2 is SVGAGI. The J segment lost 7 bases and the V segment lost 6 bases, leaving 5 bases of the junction unmatched. The CDR3 totals 14 residues. The CDR3 DNA sequence: TGTGCCAGCAGCCGACAGGGGACGAATTCACCCCTCCACTTT. Encoded protein: CASSRQGTNSPLHF.